One and the same sample provided the 12 T cell receptor beta chains below, sequenced in a study of T-cell reconstitution after alpha-beta-depleted transplantation in children (dated by TCRdb to 2016 to 2017). Library preparation used PCR. The sample was run on an Illumina HiSeq 2500. TCR libraries were prepared with molecular barcoding, using unique molecular identifiers to normalize TCRbeta repertoire quantification. TCRdb reran the public reads through fastp at Q25 and MiXCR, keeping productive beta chains. Every CDR3 protein is listed once, alongside the most common genes and DNA of its rows. The sample profile shows approximately 1,000,000 distinct CDR3 sequences; about 31% of them were found once. Clones ranked in the top ten supply over 25% of the sample. Sample treatment or condition, as interpreted from the label and publication: allogeneic hematopoietic cell transplantation with graft depleted of TCRalphabeta T cells and CD19 B cells.

Specimen: PBMCs, mostly from graft donor cells, collected 360 days after TCRalphabeta/CD19-depleted stem cell transplant. The receptors stem from a boy in the first two years of life who had a stem cell transplant for SCID, so the T cells may come from the graft donor.

This clonotype was detected only a few times. The gene calls are TRBV5-1 and TRBJ2-1; possibly TRBD2 for D (7 bases). V was cut by 9 bases and J by 0 bases, with 19 bases left in between. There are 16 residues in the CDR3. In germline, CDR1 is SGHRS, CDR2 YFSETQ. CDR3 region: CATYGGGAGSYNEQFF. CDR3 sequence (DNA): TGCGCCACCTATGGCGGGGGCGCCGGCTCCTACAATGAGCAGTTCTTC.

This clonotype was observed a single time. The genes are TRBV5-1 and TRBJ2-3; tentatively, D is TRBD1 or TRBD2 (5 bases each). Germline V CDR1 and CDR2: SGHRS, YFSETQ. With 0 bases removed from V and 5 bases from J, the gap between germline ends came to 10 bases. The CDR3 covers 14 residues. The CDR3 DNA is TGCGCCAGCAGCTTGGAACAGGCGGGAGATACGCAGTATTTT. The encoded protein is CASSLEQAGDTQYF.

The genes are TRBV7-9 and TRBJ1-2; 9 nucleotides align to TRBD1. Germline trimming cut 3 bases from V and 4 bases from J; bases unmatched to any gene: 3. CDR3 length equals 14 residues. CDR1 is SEHNR, CDR2 FQNEAQ, per germline (reference sequence). CDR3 residues: CASSFGGQGYGYTF. As DNA, the CDR3 is TGTGCCAGCAGCTTCGGGGGACAGGGCTATGGCTACACCTTC.

Only a few counts were recorded for this clonotype. This chain links TRBV4-1 with TRBJ1-6; no firm D call. Germline V gene lookup returns CDR1 MGHRA and CDR2 YSYEKL. This CDR3 is 14 amino acids long. The ends were cut back, 1 base at V and 10 bases at J, with 11 bases in the middle. The CDR3 DNA follows: TGCGCCAGCAGCCAAGTAAGGACTAGGTCACCCCTCCACTTT. Translated: CASSQVRTRSPLHF.

The rearrangement links TRBV12-3 or TRBV12-4 to TRBJ1-1; no firm D call. This CDR3 is 12 amino acids long. Trimming left V 7 bases short and J 4 bases short, with 10 bases between. The CDR3 reads CASNWKGTEAFF. CDR3 in DNA: TGTGCCAGCAACTGGAAGGGCACTGAAGCTTTCTTT.

The chain couples TRBV11-1 to TRBJ2-5; 11 bases align to TRBD1. The CDR3 contains 15 residues. V dropped 3 bases and J dropped 4; count of bases not matched to a gene: 4. Looked up from germline, CDR1 is SGHAT and CDR2 is FQDESV (reference sequence). The CDR3 region is CASSFGQGAVETQYF. CDR3 nucleotide sequence: TGTGCCAGCAGCTTCGGACAGGGGGCTGTAGAGACCCAGTACTTC.

This clonotype was counted only a few times. The chain joins TRBV9 to TRBJ2-3; weak D call: TRBD1 (7 bases). The V end was cut by 4 bases, the J end by 2 bases, with 17 bases between. The CDR3 has 16 residues. Germline V gene sequence: CDR1 SGDLS, CDR2 YYNGEE. CDR3 sequence: CASSSRGDRHTDTQYF. CDR3 bases: TGTGCCAGCAGCTCCCGCGGGGACAGACACACAGATACGCAGTATTTT.

This chain joins TRBV29-1 and TRBJ2-7, with 9 bases that match TRBD1. The CDR3 is 12 residues long. Germline V gene lookup returns CDR1 SQVTM and CDR2 ANQGSEA. V was pared by 7 bases and J by 1 base, with 2 bases of the junction left unmatched. CDR3 nucleotide sequence: TGCAGCGGCGGACAGGGGTCCTACGAGCAGTACTTC. This codes for CSGGQGSYEQYF.

This chain connects TRBV3-1 to TRBJ2-5; D perhaps matches TRBD1 (5 bases). V was shortened by 5 bases and J by 0 bases, with 16 bases between the two germline ends. The CDR3 spans 16 residues. Germline-derived CDR1 and CDR2 are LGHDT and YNNKEL (reference sequence). The CDR3 bases are TGTGCCAGCAGCACAGGCATTGGCGGCTACCAAGAGACCCAGTACTTC. Its protein is CASSTGIGGYQETQYF.

V is TRBV5-1 and J is TRBJ2-5; D may be TRBD1 or TRBD2 (5 bases each). The V gene's germline CDR1 is SGHRS and CDR2 YFSETQ. The length of the CDR3 is 15 residues. Trimming pared 0 bases from V and 2 bases from J, leaving 11 bases between. The CDR3 spells CASSLVPGPQETQYF. The CDR3 DNA is TGCGCCAGCAGCTTGGTGCCGGGACCTCAAGAGACCCAGTACTTC. The whole variable domain, remainder taken from reference TRBV5-1 and TRBJ2-5, is KAGVTQTPRYLIKTRGQQVTLSCSPISGHRSVSWYQQTPGQGLQFLFEYFSETQRNKGNFPGRFSGRQFSNSRSEMNVSTLELGDSALYLCASSLVPGPQETQYFGPGTRLLVL.

In this sample, this clonotype turned up a few times. The chain carries TRBV7-9 and TRBJ2-1; D is ambiguous. Germline V gene lookup returns CDR1 SEHNR and CDR2 FQNEAQ (reference sequence). The CDR3 is 12 amino acids. Trimming took off 3 bases at V and 8 bases at J, with 8 bases between the two ends. The CDR3 DNA sequence: TGTGCCAGCAGCTTCTCTGGATATGAGCAGTTCTTC. It yields the protein CASSFSGYEQFF.

This clonotype was seen a handful of times. The V call is TRBV20-1, the J call TRBJ2-5, with TRBD2 matching 10 bases. This CDR3 has 13 residues. Germline CDR1 DFQATT, CDR2 SNEGSKA (reference sequence). The CDR3 DNA sequence: TGCAGCACTCTAGCGGGGGCTCAAGAGACCCAGTACTTC. As protein: CSTLAGAQETQYF.